The clone carrying this T cell receptor (beta chain) turned up a few times. This sample stems from a study of blood T cells in healthy people across ages. The extraction recovered at least 5.5 micrograms of total RNA per sample. A second PCR, run for about 7 to 11 cycles, used a sample-barcoded 5' primer plus a J-beta primer mix. Via MiXCR, TCRdb re-called the 5' RACE reads, giving one row per CDR3 protein. The sample consists of approximately 2,000,000 distinct CDR3 sequences, roughly two fifths of them appearing once. V lost 9 bases, J lost 5 bases, and 14 bases lay in between. Per germline, CDR1 MNHEY and CDR2 SMNVEV (reference sequence). This CDR3 comprises 13 residues.

V gene TRBV27 combines with J gene TRBJ1-5, with D possibly matching TRBD1 (6 bases). The source material was blood. This TCR was sampled from a human donor in good health. CDR3 loop: CASAPGAHQPQHF. The CDR3 DNA sequence: TGTGCCAGTGCCCCGGGGGCTCATCAGCCCCAGCATTTT.